The clone carrying this T cell receptor beta chain showed up many times. Its antigen is unknown. CDR3 length: 12 amino acids. V was clipped by 1 base and J by 5 bases, with 6 bases between them. CDR1 is SEHNR, CDR2 FQNEAQ, per germline (reference sequence). This sample is part of a study of T-cell memory formation after mild COVID-19. Across the study: Largely, TCR clusters stayed within a single donor.

Study-wide points: Clones which contracted sat mainly in CM and EM if CD4+, and in EMRA if CD8+.

One entry per CDR3 protein results from TCRdb running MiXCR on the 5' RACE reads. Of approximately 110,000 distinct CDR3 sequences in the sample, about 20% were seen once. Sequencing was carried out using PBMCs or a T cell subset sorted from them (not recorded which). The rearrangement joins TRBV7-9 to TRBJ2-7; no definite D call. This TCR was sampled from a man aged 18 to 35 who had mild COVID-19 (a few samples of this study predate the infection). Cell type and time point are not known. The CDR3 DNA is TGTGCCAGCAGCTTAGGTGGACACGAGCAGTACTTC. Encoded protein: CASSLGGHEQYF.